This is a list of T cell receptor beta chains from one sample in a study of memory CD4+ T cells and cytomegalovirus serostatus. Assay used: immunoSEQ multiplex PCR; TCRdb lists only in-frame clones, some missing. The repertoire holds fewer than 35,000 clones, with around 80% as singletons. Sequencing was performed on memory CD4+ T cells from blood. Every receptor here comes from an adult in good health and CMV-seronegative. Both conserved end residues are part of each CDR3. The D gene is left open where the match is weak. Clone size appears in some rows only: once, few, many, or a class for an expanded clone.

V gene: TRBV5-1; J gene: TRBJ1-2; D gene: TRBD1; clone size: -; CDR3 protein: CASSEGQGYGYTF; CDR3 DNA: TGCGCCAGCAGCGAGGGACAGGGCTATGGCTACACCTTC
V gene: TRBV7-3; J gene: TRBJ2-2; D gene: TRBD2; clone size: -; CDR3 protein: CASRQWGGNTTGELFF; CDR3 DNA: TGTGCCAGCAGACAATGGGGGGGGAACACCACCGGGGAGCTGTTTTTT
V gene: TRBV2; J gene: TRBJ1-3; D gene: -; clone size: few; CDR3 protein: CASSETSGNTIYF; CDR3 DNA: TGTGCCAGCAGTGAGACCTCTGGAAACACCATATATTTT
V gene: TRBV21-1; J gene: TRBJ1-1; D gene: -; clone size: -; CDR3 protein: CASSNRDLSATTEAFF; CDR3 DNA: TGTGCCAGCAGCAACCGGGACTTATCAGCAACTACTGAAGCTTTCTTT
V gene: TRBV4-3; J gene: TRBJ1-2; D gene: -; clone size: -; CDR3 protein: CASSQDRAGSYTF; CDR3 DNA: TGCGCCAGCAGCCAAGATAGGGCAGGGAGCTACACCTTC
V gene: TRBV9; J gene: TRBJ2-1; D gene: TRBD2; clone size: -; CDR3 protein: CASSLTSHNEQFF; CDR3 DNA: TGTGCCAGCAGCTTGACTAGCCACAATGAGCAGTTCTTC
V gene: TRBV19; J gene: TRBJ1-4; D gene: TRBD1; clone size: -; CDR3 protein: CASTLTRTGYFEKLFF; CDR3 DNA: TGTGCCAGTACCCTAACGAGGACAGGGTATTTCGAAAAACTGTTTTTT
V gene: TRBV5-1; J gene: TRBJ2-5; D gene: TRBD2; clone size: -; CDR3 protein: CASSLQGRGGVETQYF; CDR3 DNA: TGCGCCAGCAGCTTGCAAGGGCGGGGGGGCGTGGAGACCCAGTACTTC
V gene: TRBV18; J gene: TRBJ1-2; D gene: TRBD1; clone size: -; CDR3 protein: CASSPGQGINYGYTF; CDR3 DNA: TGTGCCAGCTCTCCCGGACAGGGGATTAACTATGGCTACACCTTC
V gene: TRBV18; J gene: TRBJ2-3; D gene: -; clone size: -; CDR3 protein: CASSPGEDTQYF; CDR3 DNA: TGTGCCAGCTCACCAGGGGAAGATACGCAGTATTTT
V gene: TRBV18; J gene: TRBJ2-3; D gene: -; clone size: few; CDR3 protein: CASSPPVTDTQYF; CDR3 DNA: TGTGCCAGCTCACCACCGGTCACAGATACGCAGTATTTT
V gene: TRBV30; J gene: TRBJ2-3; D gene: TRBD2; clone size: -; CDR3 protein: CAWSWGSGEADTQYF; CDR3 DNA: TGTGCCTGGAGTTGGGGTAGCGGGGAGGCAGATACGCAGTATTTT
V gene: TRBV4-2; J gene: TRBJ1-5; D gene: -; clone size: -; CDR3 protein: CASSQDGNSHIKPQHF; CDR3 DNA: TGTGCCAGCAGCCAAGACGGTAATAGCCACATCAAGCCGCAGCATTTT
V gene: TRBV5-1; J gene: TRBJ1-2; D gene: -; clone size: -; CDR3 protein: CASSLESGLEGLYGYTF; CDR3 DNA: TGCGCCAGCAGCTTGGAATCGGGGTTGGAGGGCTTGTATGGCTACACCTTC
V gene: TRBV7-9; J gene: TRBJ2-3; D gene: TRBD2; clone size: -; CDR3 protein: CASSLTLAGIGDTQYF; CDR3 DNA: TGTGCCAGCAGCTTAACCCTAGCGGGCATCGGAGATACGCAGTATTTT
V gene: TRBV15; J gene: TRBJ2-5; D gene: -; clone size: -; CDR3 protein: CATSRVKGETQYF; CDR3 DNA: TGTGCCACCAGCAGAGTTAAGGGGGAGACCCAGTACTTC
V gene: TRBV5-1; J gene: TRBJ1-1; D gene: -; clone size: -; CDR3 protein: CASSLFGQNQMNTEAFF; CDR3 DNA: TGCGCCAGCAGCTTGTTCGGGCAGAACCAAATGAACACTGAAGCTTTCTTT
V gene: TRBV4-3; J gene: TRBJ2-7; D gene: TRBD2; clone size: -; CDR3 protein: CASSLETSGAYEQYF; CDR3 DNA: TGCGCCAGCAGCCTCGAGACTAGCGGGGCTTACGAGCAGTACTTC
V gene: TRBV5-6; J gene: TRBJ1-6; D gene: -; clone size: once; CDR3 protein: CASSSGPQSSYNSPLHF; CDR3 DNA: TGTGCCAGCAGTTCTGGACCGCAGAGCTCCTATAATTCACCCCTCCACTTT
V gene: TRBV5-1; J gene: TRBJ1-6; D gene: -; clone size: few; CDR3 protein: CASSLAGDSPLHF; CDR3 DNA: TGCGCCAGCAGCTTGGCAGGGGATTCACCCCTCCACTTT
V gene: TRBV4-1; J gene: TRBJ1-5; D gene: -; clone size: -; CDR3 protein: CASSRIGGMQPQHF; CDR3 DNA: TGCGCCAGCAGCCGCATAGGGGGAATGCAGCCCCAGCATTTT
V gene: TRBV18; J gene: TRBJ2-7; D gene: TRBD1; clone size: -; CDR3 protein: CASSPGTGNGEQYF; CDR3 DNA: TGTGCCAGCTCCCCAGGGACAGGGAACGGCGAGCAGTACTTC
V gene: TRBV6-5; J gene: TRBJ2-7; D gene: TRBD1; clone size: -; CDR3 protein: CASSTRGDRGAEQYF; CDR3 DNA: TGTGCCAGCAGTACCAGAGGGGACAGGGGGGCCGAGCAGTACTTC
V gene: TRBV2; J gene: TRBJ2-3; D gene: TRBD2; clone size: once; CDR3 protein: CASAGTSGRDTQYF; CDR3 DNA: TGTGCCAGCGCCGGGACTAGCGGGCGTGATACGCAGTATTTT
V gene: TRBV7-2; J gene: TRBJ1-4; D gene: TRBD1; clone size: once; CDR3 protein: CASSLKTGTGAGKLFF; CDR3 DNA: TGTGCCAGCAGCTTAAAAACCGGGACAGGGGCTGGAAAACTGTTTTTT
V gene: TRBV15; J gene: TRBJ2-5; D gene: TRBD2; clone size: -; CDR3 protein: CATSSAPPGLAGGPGETQYF; CDR3 DNA: TGTGCCACCAGCAGCGCGCCCCCGGGACTAGCGGGGGGGCCTGGGGAGACCCAGTACTTC
V gene: TRBV10-3; J gene: TRBJ1-4; D gene: TRBD1; clone size: -; CDR3 protein: CAISATGTGDEKLFF; CDR3 DNA: TGTGCCATCAGTGCGACCGGGACAGGGGATGAAAAACTGTTTTTT
V gene: TRBV7-2; J gene: TRBJ2-3; D gene: -; clone size: -; CDR3 protein: CASSLSSGGTDTQYF; CDR3 DNA: TGTGCCAGCAGCTTATCCAGCGGAGGCACAGATACGCAGTATTTT
V gene: TRBV5-1; J gene: TRBJ1-1; D gene: -; clone size: -; CDR3 protein: CASSLLGNTEAFF; CDR3 DNA: TGCGCCAGCAGCTTGTTGGGGAACACTGAAGCTTTCTTT